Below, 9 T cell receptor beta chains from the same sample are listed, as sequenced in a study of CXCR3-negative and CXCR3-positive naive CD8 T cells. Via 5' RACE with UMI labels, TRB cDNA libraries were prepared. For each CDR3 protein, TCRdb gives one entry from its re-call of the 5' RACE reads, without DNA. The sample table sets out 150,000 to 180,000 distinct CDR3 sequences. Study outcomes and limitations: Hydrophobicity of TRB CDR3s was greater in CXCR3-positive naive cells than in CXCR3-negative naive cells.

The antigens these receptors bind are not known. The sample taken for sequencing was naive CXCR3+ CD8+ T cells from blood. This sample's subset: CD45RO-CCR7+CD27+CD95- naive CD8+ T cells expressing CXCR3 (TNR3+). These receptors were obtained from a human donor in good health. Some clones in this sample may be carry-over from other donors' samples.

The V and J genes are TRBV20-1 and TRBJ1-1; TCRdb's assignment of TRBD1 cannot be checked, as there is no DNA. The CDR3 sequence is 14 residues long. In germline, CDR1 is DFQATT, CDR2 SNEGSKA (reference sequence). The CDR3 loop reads CSARGPQGDTEAFF.

The CDR3: CSARDWGTGELFF. This sequence joins TRBV20-1 and TRBJ2-2. The CDR3 spans 13 residues. Germline CDR1 and CDR2: DFQATT and SNEGSKA (reference sequence).

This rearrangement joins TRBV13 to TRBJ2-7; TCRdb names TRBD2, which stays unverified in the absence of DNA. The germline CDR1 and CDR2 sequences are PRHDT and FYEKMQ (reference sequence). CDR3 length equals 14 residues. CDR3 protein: CASSIGTSLYEQYF.

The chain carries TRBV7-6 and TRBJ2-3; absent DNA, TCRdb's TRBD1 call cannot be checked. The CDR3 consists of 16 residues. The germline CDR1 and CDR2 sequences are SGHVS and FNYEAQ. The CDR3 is CASSIAGGPGTDTQYF. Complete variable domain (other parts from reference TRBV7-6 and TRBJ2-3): GAGVSQSPRYKVTKRGQDVALRCDPISGHVSLYWYRQALGQGPEFLTYFNYEAQQDKSGLPNDRFSAERPEGSISTLTIQRTEQRDSAMYRCASSIAGGPGTDTQYFGPGTRLTVL.

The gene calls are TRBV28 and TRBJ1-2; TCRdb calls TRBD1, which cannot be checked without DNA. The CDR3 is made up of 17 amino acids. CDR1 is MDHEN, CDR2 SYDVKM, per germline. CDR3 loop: CASTKQGRNLPNYGYTF.

CDR3 amino acids: CASSFMLAEGNYEQYF. J is TRBJ2-7 and V is TRBV28; checking the TCRdb D call of TRBD1 is not possible without DNA. The CDR3 extends over 16 amino acids. CDR1 is MDHEN, CDR2 SYDVKM, per germline.

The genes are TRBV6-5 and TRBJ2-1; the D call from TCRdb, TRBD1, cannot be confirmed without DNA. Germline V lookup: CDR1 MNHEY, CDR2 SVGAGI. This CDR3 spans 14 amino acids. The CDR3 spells CASSSGTGVNEQFF.

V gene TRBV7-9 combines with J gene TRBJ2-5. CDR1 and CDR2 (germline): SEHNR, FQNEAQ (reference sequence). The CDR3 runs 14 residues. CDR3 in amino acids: CASSLVVGQETQYF.

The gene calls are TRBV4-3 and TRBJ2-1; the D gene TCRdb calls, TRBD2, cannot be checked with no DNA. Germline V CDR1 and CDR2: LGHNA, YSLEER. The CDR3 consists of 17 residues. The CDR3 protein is CASSPYLAGKSYNEQFF.